This entry features one T cell receptor (beta chain) sequence. Its antigen is unidentified. This specimen belongs to a study of CD8+CD57+ T cells in acquired aplastic anemia. Overall study: Average DNA yield from sorted CD4+ and CD8+ cells was about 3.2 ug. CD4+ cells from healthy donors averaged roughly 10 million reads.

General study results and limits: Between patients and controls, CD8+ Simpson's diversity did not vary significantly. Between patients and controls, approximately 29 CD8+ CDR3 sequences were found in common.

Trimming pared 2 bases from V and 0 bases from J, leaving 7 bases between. This CDR3 has 15 amino acids. CDR1 MNHEY and CDR2 SVGAGI come from the germline V gene. Researchers used genomic DNA as the template to profile TCR beta VDJ and CDR3. TCRdb recomputed calls from the reads with MiXCR, one row per CDR3 protein. This repertoire shows about 200,000 distinct CDR3 sequences, about a third found once; its top ten account for about 1.1%. The sequenced material came from sorted CD4+, CD8+, or CD8+CD57+ T cells (not recorded which) from PBMCs. The chain couples TRBV6-5 to TRBJ1-4, with D uncertain. The TCR sequence derives from a human donor in good health, serving as a control. CDR3 sequence: CASSYLGATNEKLFF. The CDR3 nucleotides are TGTGCCAGCAGTTACCTCGGGGCAACTAATGAAAAACTGTTTTTT.